Listed here are 10 T cell receptor beta chains from one sample, sequenced in a study of blood T cell repertoires in COVID-19. The assay was immunoSEQ multiplex PCR, and TCRdb's table has in-frame clones only and misses some. The sample lists about 200,000 clones; approximately 84% were seen once. The sequenced sample consisted of peripheral blood. The receptors were gathered from a man in his fifties or sixties with acute or convalescent COVID-19.

V gene TRBV11-2 combines with J gene TRBJ2-1; 8 bases fit TRBD1. The junction had 9 bases not matched to a gene; V was cut back by 5 bases and J by 6 bases. The CDR3 sequence is 15 residues long. In germline, CDR1 is SGHAT, CDR2 FQNNGV. The CDR3 DNA sequence: TGTGCCAGCAGCCCCCGGACAGGGTGGGTCAATGAGCAGTTCTTC. Its protein product is CASSPRTGWVNEQFF.

The J gene is TRBJ2-3, the V gene TRBV27; no reliable D call. The V gene's germline CDR1 is MNHEY and CDR2 SMNVEV (reference sequence). Deletions cut 2 bases from V and 1 base from J, with 4 bases between. CDR3 length equals 13 residues. Here the CDR3 reads CASSLGGTDTQYF. The CDR3 DNA is TGTGCCAGCAGTTTAGGAGGCACAGATACGCAGTATTTT.

The chain uses TRBV10-2 and TRBJ2-7; D gene ambiguous. The germline V gene has CDR1 WSHSY and CDR2 SAAADI. V lost 1 base, J lost 0 bases, and 4 bases lay in between. The CDR3 loop spans 13 amino acids. CDR3 in DNA: TGCGCCAGCAGTGAGTTGGCCTCCTACGAGCAGTACTTC. Translated, it gives CASSELASYEQYF.

This rearrangement joins TRBV10-2 to TRBJ1-1, with 8 bases fitting TRBD1. Per germline, CDR1 WSHSY and CDR2 SAAADI. Losses at the gene ends were 3 bases for V and 10 bases for J; bases not matched to a gene: 10. This CDR3 spans 14 amino acids. CDR3 protein: CASSEPGQGTLAFF. The CDR3 DNA is TGCGCCAGCAGTGAACCCGGACAGGGTACCCTAGCTTTCTTT.

The V and J genes are TRBV27 and TRBJ2-5; tentatively, D is TRBD2 (7 bases). The CDR3 has 14 amino acids. Germline CDR1 MNHEY, CDR2 SMNVEV (reference sequence). V shed 4 bases and J shed 7 bases, with 16 bases lying between them. For the CDR3, the DNA is TGTGCCAGCAGTTCCGGGGGGCCGATCGGGACCCAGTACTTC. This translates into CASSSGGPIGTQYF.

This clone was detected only once. The rearrangement links TRBV19 to TRBJ1-4; 7 nucleotides line up with TRBD1. V lost 5 bases and J lost 7; bases outside the gene matches: 7. The CDR3 consists of 14 residues. In germline, CDR1 is LNHDA, CDR2 SQIVND (reference sequence). The CDR3 is CASSLGQRPEKLFF. DNA of the CDR3: TGTGCCAGTAGTTTGGGACAGCGACCTGAAAAACTGTTTTTT.

This chain joins TRBV3-1 (or the pseudogene TRBV3-2) and TRBJ1-5, with D hard to call. The V gene's germline CDR1 is LGHDT and CDR2 YNNKEL (reference sequence). The CDR3 consists of 13 residues. Trimming stripped 1 base from V and 6 bases from J, with 7 bases between. The CDR3 sequence is CASSQGPGQPQHF. CDR3 in DNA: TGTGCCAGCAGCCAAGGACCGGGTCAGCCCCAGCATTTT.

V and J are TRBV7-9 and TRBJ1-4; D gene uncertain. The V gene's germline CDR1 is SEHNR and CDR2 FQNEAQ (reference sequence). There are 17 residues in the CDR3. V shed 5 bases and J shed 12 bases, with 28 bases lying between them. For the CDR3, the DNA is TGTGCCAGCAGCCCCCTGGCCGGGGATTTATATGATGCGGAACTGTTTTTT. Its translation is CASSPLAGDLYDAELFF.

The chain uses TRBV19 and TRBJ1-1, with a weak D call TRBD1 (6 bases). From germline, CDR1 is LNHDA and CDR2 SQIVND (reference sequence). V gave up 3 bases and J gave up 4 bases, with 12 bases separating them. CDR3 length equals 14 residues. In DNA, the CDR3 is TGTGCCAGTAGTATTAGGGGGGGAGGCACTGAAGCTTTCTTT. Encoded protein: CASSIRGGGTEAFF.

The J gene is TRBJ1-1, the V gene TRBV5-1; D is possibly TRBD1 (5 bases). V was shortened by 3 bases and J by 1 base, with 7 bases between the two germline ends. Germline CDR1 is SGHRS and CDR2 is YFSETQ. The CDR3 has 13 residues. The CDR3 DNA is TGCGCCAGCAGCTACGGGGGGAACACTGAAGCTTTCTTT. As protein: CASSYGGNTEAFF.